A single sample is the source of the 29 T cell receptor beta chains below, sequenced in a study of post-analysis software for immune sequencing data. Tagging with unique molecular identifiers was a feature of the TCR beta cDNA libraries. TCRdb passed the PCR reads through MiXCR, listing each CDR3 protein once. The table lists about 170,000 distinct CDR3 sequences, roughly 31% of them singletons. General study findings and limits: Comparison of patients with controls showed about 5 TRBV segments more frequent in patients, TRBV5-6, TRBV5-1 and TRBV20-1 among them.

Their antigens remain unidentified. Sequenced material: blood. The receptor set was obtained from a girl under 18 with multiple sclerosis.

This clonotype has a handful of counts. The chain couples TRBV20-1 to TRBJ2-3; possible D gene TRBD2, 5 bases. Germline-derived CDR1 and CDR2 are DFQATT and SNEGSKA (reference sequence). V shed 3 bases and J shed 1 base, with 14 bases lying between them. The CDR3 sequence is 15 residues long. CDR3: CSASPLTRRTDTQYF. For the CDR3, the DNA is TGCAGTGCTAGCCCATTAACTAGGCGCACAGATACGCAGTATTTT.

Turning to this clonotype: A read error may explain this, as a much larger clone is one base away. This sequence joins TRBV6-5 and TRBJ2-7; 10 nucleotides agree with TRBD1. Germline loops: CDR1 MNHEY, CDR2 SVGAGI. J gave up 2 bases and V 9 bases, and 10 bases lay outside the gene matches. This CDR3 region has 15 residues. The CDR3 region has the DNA TGTGCCAGAAAGTTCCGGGACAGGGGAACCTACGAGCAGTACTTC. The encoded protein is CARKFRDRGTYEQYF.

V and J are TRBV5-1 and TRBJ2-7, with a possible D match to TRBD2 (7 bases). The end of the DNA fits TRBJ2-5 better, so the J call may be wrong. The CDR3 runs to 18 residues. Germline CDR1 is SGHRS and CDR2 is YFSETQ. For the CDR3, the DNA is TGCGCCAGCAGCGCGGGGGTAGGGGGGACCACGACCCGAGAGACCCAGTACTTC. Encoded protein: CASSAGVGGTTTRETQYF.

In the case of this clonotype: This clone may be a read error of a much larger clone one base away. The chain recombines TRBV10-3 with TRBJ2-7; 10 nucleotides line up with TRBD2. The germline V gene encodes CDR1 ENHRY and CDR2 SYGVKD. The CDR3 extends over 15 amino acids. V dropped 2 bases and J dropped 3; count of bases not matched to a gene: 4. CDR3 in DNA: TGTGCCATCAGTGAGACTAGCGGGAAGATCTACGAGCAGTACTTC. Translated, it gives CAISETSGKIYEQYF.

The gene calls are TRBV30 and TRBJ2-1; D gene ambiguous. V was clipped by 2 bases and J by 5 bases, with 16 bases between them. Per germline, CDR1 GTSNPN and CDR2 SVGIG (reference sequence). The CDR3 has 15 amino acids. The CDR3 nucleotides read TGTGCCTGGAGTCTTTCGCGAAGAGTGCACAATGAGCAGTTCTTC. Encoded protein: CAWSLSRRVHNEQFF.

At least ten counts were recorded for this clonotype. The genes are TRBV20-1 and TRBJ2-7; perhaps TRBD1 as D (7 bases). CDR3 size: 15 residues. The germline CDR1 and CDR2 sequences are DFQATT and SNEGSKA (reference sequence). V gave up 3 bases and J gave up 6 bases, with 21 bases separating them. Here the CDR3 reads CSASRPLAPGGEQYF. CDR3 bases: TGCAGTGCTAGCCGTCCACTAGCCCCAGGGGGCGAGCAGTACTTC.

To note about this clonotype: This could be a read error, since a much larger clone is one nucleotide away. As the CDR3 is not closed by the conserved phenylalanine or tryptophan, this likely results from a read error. This CDR3 reads CASSLRQRGETQYS. In DNA, the CDR3 is TGTGCCAGCAGTTTAAGACAGCGAGGAGAGACCCAGTACTCC. The chain employs TRBV12-3 or TRBV12-4 and TRBJ2-5; D is perhaps TRBD1 (5 bases). The V and J ends lost 2 bases and 4 bases respectively, with 11 bases between them. This CDR3 has 14 amino acids.

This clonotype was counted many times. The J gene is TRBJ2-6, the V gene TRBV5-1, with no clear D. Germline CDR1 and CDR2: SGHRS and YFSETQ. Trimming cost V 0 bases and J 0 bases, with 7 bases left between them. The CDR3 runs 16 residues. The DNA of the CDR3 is TGCGCCAGCAGCTTGGGGTCAAGCTCTGGGGCCAACGTCCTGACTTTC. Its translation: CASSLGSSSGANVLTF.

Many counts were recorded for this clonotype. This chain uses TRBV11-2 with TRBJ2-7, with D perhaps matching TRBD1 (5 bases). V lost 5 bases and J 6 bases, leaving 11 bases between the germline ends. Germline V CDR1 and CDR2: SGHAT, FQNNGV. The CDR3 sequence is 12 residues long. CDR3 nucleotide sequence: TGTGCCAGCAGCCCTTGGGGCGCCGAGCAGTACTTC. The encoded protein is CASSPWGAEQYF.

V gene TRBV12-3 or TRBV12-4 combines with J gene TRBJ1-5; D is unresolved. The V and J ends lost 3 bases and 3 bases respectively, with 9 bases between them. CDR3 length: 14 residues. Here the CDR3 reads CASSFSGNNQPQHF. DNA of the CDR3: TGTGCCAGCAGTTTCAGCGGCAACAATCAGCCCCAGCATTTT.

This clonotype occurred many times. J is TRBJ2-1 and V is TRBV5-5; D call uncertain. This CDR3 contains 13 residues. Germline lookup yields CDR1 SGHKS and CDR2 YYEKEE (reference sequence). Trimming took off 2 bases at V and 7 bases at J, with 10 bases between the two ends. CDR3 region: CASSLIWVNEQFF. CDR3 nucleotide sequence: TGTGCCAGCAGCTTAATTTGGGTGAATGAGCAGTTCTTC.

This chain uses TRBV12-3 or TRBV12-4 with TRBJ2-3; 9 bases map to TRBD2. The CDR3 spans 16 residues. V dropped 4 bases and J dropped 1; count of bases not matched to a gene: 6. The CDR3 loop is CASSYLAGTRTDTQYF. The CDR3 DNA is TGTGCCAGCAGTTATCTAGCGGGAACTCGCACAGATACGCAGTATTTT.

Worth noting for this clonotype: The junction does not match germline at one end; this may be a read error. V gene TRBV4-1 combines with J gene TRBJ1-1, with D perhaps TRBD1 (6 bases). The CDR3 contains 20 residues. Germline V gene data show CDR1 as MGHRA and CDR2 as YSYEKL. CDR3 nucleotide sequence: TGCGTCAGCAGCCAAGTGCAATTTAGAATTACAGGGCCTCAGGACACTGAAGCTTTCTTT. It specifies CVSSQVQFRITGPQDTEAFF.

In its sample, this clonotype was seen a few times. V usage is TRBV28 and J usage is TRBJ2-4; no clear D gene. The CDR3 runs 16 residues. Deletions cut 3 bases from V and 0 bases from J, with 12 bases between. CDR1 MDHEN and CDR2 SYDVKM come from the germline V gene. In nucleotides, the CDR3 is TGTGCCAGCAGTTTCGTGGGTTTGGTAGCCAAAAACATTCAGTACTTC. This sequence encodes CASSFVGLVAKNIQYF.

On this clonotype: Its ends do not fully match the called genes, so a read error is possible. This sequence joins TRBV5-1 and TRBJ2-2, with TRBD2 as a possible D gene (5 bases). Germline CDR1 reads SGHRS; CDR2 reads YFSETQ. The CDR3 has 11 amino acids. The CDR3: CASSLERERFF. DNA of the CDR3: TGCGCCAGCAGCTTGGAAAGGGAGCGGTTTTTT.

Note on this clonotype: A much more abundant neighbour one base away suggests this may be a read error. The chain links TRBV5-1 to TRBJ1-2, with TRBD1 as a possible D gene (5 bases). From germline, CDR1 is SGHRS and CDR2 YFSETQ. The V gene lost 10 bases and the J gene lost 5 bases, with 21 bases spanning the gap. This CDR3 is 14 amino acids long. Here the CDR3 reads CAGRRWGGEYGYTF. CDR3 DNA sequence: TGCGCCGGTCGACGTTGGGGCGGGGAATATGGCTACACCTTC.

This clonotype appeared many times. The CDR3 is CASRRGTSGSGYEQYF. DNA of the CDR3: TGCGCCAGCAGGCGTGGGACTAGCGGGAGTGGCTACGAGCAGTACTTC. V gene TRBV5-1 combines with J gene TRBJ2-7, with TRBD2 matching 14 bases. This CDR3 comprises 16 residues. V gave up 5 bases and J gave up 3 bases; unmatched junction bases: 7. Germline loops: CDR1 SGHRS, CDR2 YFSETQ.

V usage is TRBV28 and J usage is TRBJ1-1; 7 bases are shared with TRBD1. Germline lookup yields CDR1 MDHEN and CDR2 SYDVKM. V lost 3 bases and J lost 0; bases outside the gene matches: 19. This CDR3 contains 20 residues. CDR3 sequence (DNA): TGTGCCAGCAGTTTGAGATTCGGGACAGCCCTCAGGAGGATGAACACTGAAGCTTTCTTT. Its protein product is CASSLRFGTALRRMNTEAFF.

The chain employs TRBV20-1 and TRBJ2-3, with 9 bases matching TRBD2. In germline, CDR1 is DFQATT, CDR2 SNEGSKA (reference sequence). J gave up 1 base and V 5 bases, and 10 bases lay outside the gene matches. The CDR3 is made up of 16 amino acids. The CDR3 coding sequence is TGCAGTGCTTTTAGCGGGGGAGCGTACCGCACAGATACGCAGTATTTT. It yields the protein CSAFSGGAYRTDTQYF.

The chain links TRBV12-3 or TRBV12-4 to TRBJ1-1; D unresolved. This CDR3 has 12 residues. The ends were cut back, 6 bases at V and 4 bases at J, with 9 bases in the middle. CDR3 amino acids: CASSPPGTEAFF. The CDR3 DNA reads TGTGCCAGCAGCCCGCCGGGCACTGAAGCTTTCTTT.

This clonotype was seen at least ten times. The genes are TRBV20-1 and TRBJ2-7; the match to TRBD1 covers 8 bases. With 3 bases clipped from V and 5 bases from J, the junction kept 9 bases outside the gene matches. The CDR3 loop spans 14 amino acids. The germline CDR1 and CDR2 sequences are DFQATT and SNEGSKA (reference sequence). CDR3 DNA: TGCAGTGCTAGGGACGAACAGGGGGGCCACGAGCAGTACTTC. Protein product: CSARDEQGGHEQYF.

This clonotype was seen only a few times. The CDR3 here is CATGSGGLAGSWGAKNIQYF. CDR3 nucleotide sequence: TGTGCCACCGGATCGGGTGGGCTAGCGGGCAGTTGGGGGGCCAAAAACATTCAGTACTTC. The chain uses TRBV15 and TRBJ2-4, with TRBD2 matching 8 bases. The J segment lost 1 base and the V segment lost 8 bases, leaving 22 bases of the junction unmatched. This CDR3 comprises 20 residues. CDR1 and CDR2 from the germline V gene are LNHNV and YYDKDF (reference sequence).

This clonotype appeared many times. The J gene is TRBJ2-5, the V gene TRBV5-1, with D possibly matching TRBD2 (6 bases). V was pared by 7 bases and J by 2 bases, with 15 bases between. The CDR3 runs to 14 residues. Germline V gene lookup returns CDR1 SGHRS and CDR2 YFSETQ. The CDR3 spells CASRREPGQETQYF. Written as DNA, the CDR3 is TGCGCCAGCCGACGGGAGCCGGGGCAAGAGACCCAGTACTTC.

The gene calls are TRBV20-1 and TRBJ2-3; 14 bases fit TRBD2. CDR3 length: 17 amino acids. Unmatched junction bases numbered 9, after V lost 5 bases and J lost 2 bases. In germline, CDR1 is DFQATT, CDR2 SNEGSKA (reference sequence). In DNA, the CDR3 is TGCAGTGCTTATATTGGGACTAGCGGGAGTTTCACAGATACGCAGTATTTT. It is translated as CSAYIGTSGSFTDTQYF.

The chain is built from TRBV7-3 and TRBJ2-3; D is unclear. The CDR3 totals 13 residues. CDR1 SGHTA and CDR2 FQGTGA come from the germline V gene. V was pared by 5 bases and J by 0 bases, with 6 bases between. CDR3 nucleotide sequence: TGTGCCAGCAGCCTATGGAGCACAGATACGCAGTATTTT. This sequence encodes CASSLWSTDTQYF.

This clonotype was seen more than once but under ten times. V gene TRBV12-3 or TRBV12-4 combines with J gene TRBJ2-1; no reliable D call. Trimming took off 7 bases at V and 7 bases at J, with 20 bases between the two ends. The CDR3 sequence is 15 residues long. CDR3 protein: CASTTDTRGGNEQFF. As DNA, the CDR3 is TGTGCCAGCACCACAGACACTCGCGGTGGGAATGAGCAGTTCTTC.

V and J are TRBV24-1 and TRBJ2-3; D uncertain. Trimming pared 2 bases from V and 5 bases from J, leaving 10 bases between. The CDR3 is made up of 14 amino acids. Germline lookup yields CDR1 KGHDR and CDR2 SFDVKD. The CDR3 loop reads CATSDSGNEDTQYF. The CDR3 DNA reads TGTGCCACCAGTGATTCCGGAAACGAAGATACGCAGTATTTT.

CDR3 nucleotide sequence: TGTGCCAGCAGGCGACGACTAGCGGTAATGGAGACCCAGTACTTC. Translated: CASRRRLAVMETQYF. The chain employs TRBV6-1 and TRBJ2-5; 9 positions agree with TRBD2. CDR1 and CDR2 from the germline V gene are MNHNS and SASEGT. The CDR3 totals 15 residues. V was clipped by 6 bases and J by 5 bases; unmatched bases: 10.

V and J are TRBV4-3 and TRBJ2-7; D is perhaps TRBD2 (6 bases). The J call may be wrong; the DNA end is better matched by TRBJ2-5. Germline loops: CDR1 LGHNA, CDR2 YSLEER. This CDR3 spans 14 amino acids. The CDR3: CASSQDAGRETQYF. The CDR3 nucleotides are TGCGCCAGCAGCCAAGATGCAGGGAGGGAGACCCAGTACTTC.